This section outlines one T cell receptor beta chain sequence together with its context. This sample was taken from a study of brain T cells in children with intractable seizures. V was trimmed by 1 base and J by 2 bases, leaving 19 bases between them. Germline values: CDR1 SGHTA, CDR2 FQGTGA. The CDR3 loop spans 18 amino acids. TCRdb's copy holds only in-frame clones and misses some; the assay was immunoSEQ multiplex PCR. The table records 50,000 to 75,000 clones, roughly 95% of them present only once. Sequencing used peripheral blood, obtained at surgery. This clonotype was obtained from a boy under two years old with focal cortical dysplasia and intractable seizures. This chain links TRBV7-3 with TRBJ2-3; D gene unclear. The CDR3 is CASSLNLGAWPSTDTQYF. DNA of the CDR3: TGTGCCAGCAGCTTAAACCTGGGTGCGTGGCCTTCCACAGATACGCAGTATTTT.